This entry lists 11 T cell receptor beta chains sequenced from one sample in a study of blood T cell repertoires in COVID-19. Using immunoSEQ multiplex PCR, the repertoire was profiled, and TCRdb retains in-frame clones only, with some absent. The repertoire includes hundreds of thousands of clones, 88% of them detected once, and 5.5% to 8.5% sits in the top ten. The material sequenced was peripheral blood. The origin of the receptors is a woman aged 25-40 years who had recovered from COVID-19.

The rearrangement joins TRBV24-1 to TRBJ1-2, with 10 bases lining up with TRBD1. V shed 9 bases and J 2 bases; nucleotides not matched to a gene: 2. This CDR3 comprises 13 residues. Germline V CDR1 and CDR2: KGHDR, SFDVKD. CDR3 sequence reads: CATGQGENYGYTF. In DNA form, the CDR3 reads TGTGCCACCGGACAGGGGGAGAACTATGGCTACACCTTC.

In its sample, this clone was seen once. This sequence joins TRBV4-3 and TRBJ2-7, with 9 bases matching TRBD2. Germline V gene data show CDR1 as LGHNA and CDR2 as YSLEER. There are 16 residues in the CDR3. V lost 1 base, J lost 6 bases, and 10 bases stayed unmatched. CDR3 nucleotides: TGCGCCAGCAGCCAAGTGGGGTATAGCGGGGGCCCCGAGCAGTACTTC. Translating gives CASSQVGYSGGPEQYF.

This chain joins TRBV5-1 and TRBJ1-4; maybe TRBD1 (6 bases). V lost 3 bases and J 7 bases, leaving 13 bases between the germline ends. This CDR3 comprises 14 residues. Germline loops: CDR1 SGHRS, CDR2 YFSETQ. The CDR3 here is CASSWGTTPEKLFF. CDR3 coding DNA: TGCGCCAGCAGCTGGGGGACAACCCCTGAAAAACTGTTTTTT.

This rearrangement joins TRBV28 to TRBJ1-5, with 7 bases that match TRBD1. J was trimmed by 7 bases and V by 6 bases; bases with no gene match: 9. The germline CDR1 and CDR2 sequences are MDHEN and SYDVKM. The CDR3 length is 14 residues. In DNA, the CDR3 is TGTGCCAGCAGCCGACCGGGACAGATACAGCCCCAGCATTTT. Amino acids: CASSRPGQIQPQHF.

The V and J genes are TRBV2 and TRBJ1-6; TRBD1 is a possible D gene (5 bases). V dropped 5 bases and J dropped 9 bases, with 14 bases sitting between them. This CDR3 spans 14 amino acids. The germline CDR1 and CDR2 sequences are SNHLY and FYNNEI. This CDR3 is CASSMGGPFSPLHF. CDR3 sequence (DNA): TGTGCCAGCAGTATGGGGGGTCCCTTTTCACCCCTCCACTTT.

This chain uses TRBV6-5 with TRBJ1-2, with TRBD1 matching over 7 bases. CDR1 and CDR2 from the germline V gene are MNHEY and SVGAGI. V dropped 8 bases and J dropped 8; count of bases not matched to a gene: 11. The CDR3 is 13 residues long. CDR3 residues: CASGTDRAGGYTF. The CDR3 region has the DNA TGTGCCAGCGGGACTGACAGGGCGGGCGGCTACACCTTC.

This clone was counted once. The J gene is TRBJ1-1, the V gene TRBV11-2, with 7 bases fitting TRBD1. J gave up 5 bases and V 1 base, and 7 bases lay outside the gene matches. The CDR3 spans 15 residues. The germline gives CDR1 SGHAT, CDR2 FQNNGV. CDR3 in amino acids: CASSLVEGAWTEAFF. CDR3 sequence (DNA): TGTGCCAGCAGCTTAGTTGAGGGGGCTTGGACTGAAGCTTTCTTT.

V is TRBV6-5 and J is TRBJ1-6; D is unclear. Trimming removed 0 bases at V and 7 bases at J, with 10 bases between. Germline-derived CDR1 and CDR2 are MNHEY and SVGAGI. The CDR3 is made up of 15 amino acids. The CDR3 coding sequence is TGTGCCAGCAGTTACTCGAGGCATGAGAATTCACCCCTCCACTTT. This codes for CASSYSRHENSPLHF.

This chain uses TRBV6-5 with TRBJ1-4, with 8 bases that match TRBD1. Germline V CDR1 and CDR2: MNHEY, SVGAGI. The CDR3 is made up of 13 amino acids. The ends lost 7 bases at V and 7 bases at J; junction bases unmatched: 5. CDR3 bases: TGTGCCAGCAAACGGACAGGGCCTGAAAAACTGTTTTTT. Translated, it gives CASKRTGPEKLFF.

V and J are TRBV3-1 (or the pseudogene TRBV3-2) and TRBJ1-2; maybe TRBD1 (5 bases). The germline CDR1 and CDR2 sequences are LGHDT and YNNKEL (reference sequence). This CDR3 is 14 amino acids long. Trimming stripped 3 bases from V and 8 bases from J, with 16 bases between. CDR3 region: CASSHPQSSGGYTF. The CDR3 nucleotides are TGTGCCAGCAGCCATCCTCAGAGTTCAGGGGGCTACACCTTC.

The table lists this clone with a count of one. The V call is TRBV6-1, the J call TRBJ1-5, with unresolved D. The CDR3 totals 14 residues. In germline, CDR1 is MNHNS, CDR2 SASEGT. The V gene lost 1 base and the J gene lost 6 bases, with 10 bases spanning the gap. The CDR3 DNA reads as TGTGCCAGCAGTGAAGGGGCAGTCGCTCAGCCCCAGCATTTT. Its protein is CASSEGAVAQPQHF.